The 15 T cell receptor beta chains reported below all come from one sample, sequenced in a study of PD-1 blockade in classical Hodgkin lymphoma. The time point: cycle 4 day 1 (C4D1), after around six weeks of nivolumab. Following autologous stem cell transplantation, relapse occurred in every patient, and exposure to brentuximab vedotin varied. Sequencing used immunoSEQ multiplex PCR; TCRdb keeps in-frame clones, though not all of them. The profile covers tens of thousands of clones, with around four fifths appearing a single time and around a third taken by the ten largest. The specimen comprised peripheral blood mononuclear cells (PBMCs), sampled before the fourth cycle of nivolumab. The receptors stem from a human donor with classical Hodgkin lymphoma.

The rearrangement links TRBV5-1 to TRBJ1-2, with no clear D. Germline V lookup: CDR1 SGHRS, CDR2 YFSETQ. Trimming pared 0 bases from V and 0 bases from J, leaving 18 bases between. The CDR3 is made up of 18 amino acids. In DNA, the CDR3 is TGCGCCAGCAGCTTGGAGGTTTGGAAGCTGCGCACTAACTATGGCTACACCTTC. Encoded protein: CASSLEVWKLRTNYGYTF.

The rearrangement uses TRBV6-1 and TRBJ2-1; possible D gene TRBD2, 5 bases. CDR1 and CDR2 from the germline V gene are MNHNS and SASEGT. CDR3 size: 14 residues. V dropped 6 bases and J dropped 9 bases, with 18 bases sitting between them. CDR3 protein: CASSLSNSETEQFF. CDR3 nucleotide sequence: TGTGCCAGCAGCCTATCCAATAGCGAGACTGAGCAGTTCTTC.

The chain is built from TRBV19 and TRBJ1-4; no firm D call. Trimming removed 3 bases at V and 8 bases at J, with 10 bases between. Germline V gene sequence: CDR1 LNHDA, CDR2 SQIVND (reference sequence). The CDR3 has 13 amino acids. The CDR3 DNA sequence: TGTGCCAGTAGTATGGGCCAGATCGAAAAACTGTTTTTT. Residues: CASSMGQIEKLFF.

The chain uses TRBV11-3 and TRBJ1-3; D is unresolved. Trimming shortened V by 0 bases and J by 4 bases, and 7 bases separated the two germline ends. CDR3 length equals 14 residues. From germline, CDR1 is SGHNT and CDR2 YENEEA. This chain's CDR3 is CASSLDFAGNTIYF. In nucleotides, the CDR3 is TGTGCCAGCAGCTTAGACTTTGCCGGAAACACCATATATTTT.

The chain uses TRBV18 and TRBJ1-5; weak D call: TRBD1 (6 bases). Germline assignment: CDR1 KGHSH and CDR2 LQKENI. V was trimmed by 3 bases and J by 3 bases, leaving 12 bases between them. The CDR3 totals 15 residues. CDR3 loop: CASSPDGQINQPQHF. CDR3 nucleotides: TGTGCCAGCTCACCTGACGGACAGATCAATCAGCCCCAGCATTTT.

This clone has only a few counts. This rearrangement joins TRBV29-1 to TRBJ1-1, with 7 bases that match TRBD1. The CDR3 has 13 residues. J lost 4 bases, V lost 7 bases, and 9 bases had no gene match. CDR1 SQVTM and CDR2 ANQGSEA come from the germline V gene. CDR3 nucleotide sequence: TGCAGCGCCGCGACAGGGCCCGCCACTGAAGCTTTCTTT. It specifies CSAATGPATEAFF.

The chain couples TRBV7-2 to TRBJ1-4; 8 bases line up with TRBD1. CDR3 length equals 13 residues. CDR1 and CDR2 (germline): SGHTA, FQGNSA. The junction had 5 bases not matched to a gene; V was cut back by 6 bases and J by 8 bases. The CDR3: CASRPGTGEKLFF. Here the CDR3 DNA reads TGTGCCAGCAGACCTGGGACAGGAGAAAAACTGTTTTTT.

This chain connects TRBV9 to TRBJ2-7, with 8 bases aligning to TRBD2. Germline V lookup: CDR1 SGDLS, CDR2 YYNGEE. The J segment lost 0 bases and the V segment lost 0 bases, leaving 2 bases of the junction unmatched. This CDR3 is 15 amino acids long. CDR3 nucleotide sequence: TGTGCCAGCAGCGTAGACGGGAGGGGCTCCTACGAGCAGTACTTC. Protein product: CASSVDGRGSYEQYF.

The chain employs TRBV21-1 and TRBJ1-1. TRBV21-1 is an annotated pseudogene. This CDR3 region has 16 residues. The CDR3 DNA reads as TGTGCCAGCAGCACCCCGACGAGATACATGAACACTGAAGCTTTCTTT. This codes for CASSTPTRYMNTEAFF.

This rearrangement joins TRBV11-2 to TRBJ2-3, with 8 positions matching TRBD1. Per the germline V gene, CDR1 is SGHAT and CDR2 is FQNNGV. CDR3 length: 15 residues. V lost 1 base, J lost 2 bases, and 2 bases stayed unmatched. The CDR3 reads CASSLAGQATDTQYF. As DNA, the CDR3 is TGTGCCAGCAGCTTAGCGGGACAGGCCACAGATACGCAGTATTTT.

The rearrangement uses TRBV5-1 and TRBJ2-1; TRBD2 aligns across 8 bases. V lost 0 bases and J lost 10; bases outside the gene matches: 3. This CDR3 is 13 amino acids long. Germline CDR1 is SGHRS and CDR2 is YFSETQ. CDR3 sequence reads: CASSLGGTREQFF. The CDR3, as DNA: TGCGCCAGCAGCTTGGGGGGGACTAGAGAGCAGTTCTTC. Filled out from reference TRBV5-1 and TRBJ2-1, the complete variable domain reads KAGVTQTPRYLIKTRGQQVTLSCSPISGHRSVSWYQQTPGQGLQFLFEYFSETQRNKGNFPGRFSGRQFSNSRSEMNVSTLELGDSALYLCASSLGGTREQFFGPGTRLTVL.

The chain has TRBV4-3 and TRBJ1-3; TRBD1 aligns across 9 bases. V was pared by 5 bases and J by 1 base, with 3 bases of the junction left unmatched. Looked up from germline, CDR1 is LGHNA and CDR2 is YSLEER. CDR3 length: 15 residues. The CDR3 reads CASSLTGGSGNTIYF. CDR3 sequence (DNA): TGCGCCAGCAGCTTGACAGGGGGGTCTGGAAACACCATATATTTT.

The chain employs TRBV11-2 and TRBJ2-7, with D possibly TRBD2 on 6 matching bases. Germline V gene sequence: CDR1 SGHAT, CDR2 FQNNGV. V lost 5 bases and J lost 11, with 13 bases in between. This CDR3 region has 11 residues. The CDR3 bases are TGTGCCAGCAGCCTTGGCGGGGTAGAGTACTTC. Translation: CASSLGGVEYF.

Comments on this clone: The sample has other DNA sequences that encode this CDR3 too. The V and J genes are TRBV10-3 and TRBJ1-1; D is unresolved. From germline, CDR1 is ENHRY and CDR2 SYGVKD. The CDR3 consists of 13 residues. V was pared by 0 bases and J by 1 base, with 3 bases between. CDR3 sequence (DNA): TGTGCCATCAGTGAGTCGGCGAACACTGAAGCTTTCTTT. It specifies CAISESANTEAFF.

This clone was detected only a few times. This chain connects TRBV6-6 to TRBJ2-7; no clear D. The CDR3 totals 13 residues. The germline CDR1 and CDR2 sequences are MNHNY and SVGAGI (reference sequence). Trimming took off 8 bases at V and 3 bases at J, with 14 bases between the two ends. The CDR3 nucleotides read TGTGCCAGCGGATCAGGTTACTACTACGAGCAGTACTTC. Translated: CASGSGYYYEQYF.